The sample holds one count of the clone carrying this T cell receptor (beta chain). Per the study methods: From reference gene primer amplification, estimates of nucleated cell counts were derived. The repertoire was sequenced with immunoSEQ multiplex PCR; TCRdb's copy has only in-frame clones and lacks some. V, J and clone size are taken as reported in that table, and D and trimming were inferred from the DNA itself. Seen here are 130,000 or so clones, about four fifths observed once, and the top ten hold 5%. These data belong to a study of blood T cell repertoires in COVID-19. Study as a whole: Material from acute and convalescent COVID-19 was sourced from the United States, Italy and Spain. T cells, B-cell-depleted T cells, or PBMCs provided the cDNA or gDNA that served as material.

While infection was still active, Seattle patients were enrolled and then followed longitudinally. The V and J ends lost 2 bases and 6 bases, in that order; junction bases with no gene match: 14. Germline V gene data show CDR1 as SGHAT and CDR2 as FQNNGV. The CDR3 extends over 17 amino acids. The rearrangement links TRBV11-2 to TRBJ2-7, with TRBD2 identical over 9 bases. The source of this sequence is a woman between 65 and 79 years old with COVID-19, enrolled during active disease. Sample: peripheral blood. CDR3 amino acids: CASSLLRRGGGGGEQYF. DNA of the CDR3: TGTGCCAGCAGCTTATTGCGACGGGGGGGCGGGGGGGGCGAGCAGTACTTC.